This TCR beta chain is from a study of human T cells and chemical hapten exposure. This clonotype has only a few counts. Each CDR3 protein is one row after TCRdb ran MiXCR on the RACE reads. The table includes 240,000 or so distinct CDR3 sequences, approximately 8.4% detected once. Time point of the sample: pre-sensitization, week 0. Documented treatment: therapeutic diphenylcyclopropenone sensitization with weekly scalp DPC. Someone pulled total RNA out of unfractionated whole blood. The sequence derives from a woman in her thirties or forties with alopecia areata. Some clones in this sample may be carry-over from other donors' samples. The specimen comprised whole blood, sampled in connection with sensitization to the hapten diphenylcyclopropenone (DPC).

The CDR3 spells CASSQQPSDRVGYGYTF. CDR3 nucleotides: TGCGCCAGCAGCCAACAACCCTCCGACAGGGTCGGATATGGCTACACCTTC. The chain combines TRBV4-3 with TRBJ1-2; TRBD1 matches 7 bases. CDR1 and CDR2 from the germline V gene are LGHNA and YSLEER. J was trimmed by 5 bases and V by 2 bases; bases with no gene match: 14. CDR3 length equals 17 residues.